This T cell receptor beta chain was sequenced in a study of blood T cell repertoires in COVID-19. Study context: The samples span acute and convalescent COVID-19 from the United States, Italy and Spain.

Generated by immunoSEQ multiplex PCR, the TCRdb table keeps only in-frame clones and is missing some. The table records 150,000 to 200,000 clones, 65% to 90% of them present only once. J gave up 1 base and V 2 bases, and 8 bases lay outside the gene matches. The CDR3 is 18 amino acids. Germline CDR1 SGHTA, CDR2 FQGNSA. The sample taken for sequencing was peripheral blood. The V and J genes are TRBV7-2 and TRBJ2-4, with 10 bases that match TRBD2. This clonotype was sampled from a man aged 50-59 years with active or convalescent COVID-19. The CDR3 loop is CASSLRAGGILAKNIQYF. CDR3 in DNA: TGTGCCAGCAGCTTAAGAGCGGGGGGGATCTTGGCCAAAAACATTCAGTACTTC.